Each of the 22 T cell receptor beta chains below was sequenced from the same sample in a study of T cells after yellow fever vaccination. TCRdb re-called the 5' RACE reads with MiXCR, one entry per CDR3 protein. In the table there are just under 600,000 distinct CDR3 sequences, roughly 12% of which are singletons. The sample consisted of PBMCs, taken on the day of the yellow fever booster vaccination. The receptors stem from a man in his thirties or forties who received the YFV17D yellow fever vaccine.

This clonotype appeared a few times. V is TRBV24-1 and J is TRBJ1-5; D not resolved. The CDR3 covers 14 residues. Trimming shortened V by 10 bases and J by 5 bases, and 17 bases separated the two germline ends. The germline CDR1 and CDR2 sequences are KGHDR and SFDVKD. Written as DNA, the CDR3 is TGTGCCACGAACACTGGATGGAGGGATCAGCCCCAGCATTTT. It yields the protein CATNTGWRDQPQHF.

V usage is TRBV5-1 and J usage is TRBJ2-1, with D tentatively TRBD2 (6 bases). V was pared by 2 bases and J by 7 bases, with 16 bases between. CDR3 length: 15 residues. Germline V gives CDR1 SGHRS, CDR2 YFSETQ. This CDR3 is CASSFQSGRGNEQFF. The CDR3 DNA follows: TGCGCCAGCAGCTTTCAGTCCGGGAGAGGGAATGAGCAGTTCTTC.

This rearrangement joins TRBV4-3 to TRBJ2-1; perhaps TRBD1 as D (5 bases). Looked up from germline, CDR1 is LGHNA and CDR2 is YSLEER. V was cut by 0 bases and J by 0 bases, with 9 bases left in between. CDR3 size: 16 residues. CDR3 sequence reads: CASSQEGHNSYNEQFF. The CDR3 nucleotides read TGCGCCAGCAGCCAAGAAGGACACAACTCCTACAATGAGCAGTTCTTC.

The CDR3 reads CSARLGADTQYF. CDR3 DNA sequence: TGCAGTGCTAGGCTAGGGGCAGATACGCAGTATTTT. The chain links TRBV20-1 to TRBJ2-3, with TRBD1 as a possible D gene (5 bases). The germline V gene has CDR1 DFQATT and CDR2 SNEGSKA (reference sequence). The V end was cut by 3 bases, the J end by 4 bases, with 8 bases between. The CDR3 runs to 12 residues.

In its sample, this clonotype was seen a few times. This rearrangement joins TRBV6-4 to TRBJ2-2; no clear D. Per germline, CDR1 MRHNA and CDR2 SNTAGT. Trimming pared 5 bases from V and 6 bases from J, leaving 13 bases between. CDR3 size: 14 residues. The CDR3 DNA reads TGTGCCAGCAGTTCCGACCTCCTGGCCGGGGAGCTGTTTTTT. It encodes CASSSDLLAGELFF.

This clonotype has only a few counts. The rearrangement links TRBV27 to TRBJ2-3, with TRBD1 matching over 9 bases. CDR1 is MNHEY and CDR2 is SMNVEV in the germline V gene (reference sequence). Trimming cost V 5 bases and J 4 bases; bases outside gene matches: 13. CDR3 length: 17 residues. The CDR3 loop is CASSPRQDRGAADTQYF. In DNA, the CDR3 is TGTGCCAGCAGTCCACGCCAGGACAGGGGCGCCGCAGATACGCAGTATTTT.

This chain joins TRBV7-2 and TRBJ2-7; D may match TRBD1 or TRBD2 (5 bases each). This CDR3 region has 16 residues. The V gene lost 3 bases and the J gene lost 1 base, with 16 bases spanning the gap. CDR1 and CDR2 (germline): SGHTA, FQGNSA. The CDR3 coding sequence is TGTGCCAGCAGCTTCCCGCTAGGCGAGGGGTCCTACGAGCAGTACTTC. Its translation is CASSFPLGEGSYEQYF.

The chain couples TRBV30 to TRBJ2-3; 7 bases agree with TRBD1. Germline V lookup: CDR1 GTSNPN, CDR2 SVGIG (reference sequence). V was clipped by 4 bases and J by 1 base; unmatched bases: 8. The CDR3 is made up of 15 amino acids. CDR3 loop: CAWIKKGTGTDTQYF. The CDR3 nucleotides are TGTGCCTGGATCAAAAAAGGGACAGGCACAGATACGCAGTATTTT.

CDR3 in DNA: TGTGCCAGCAGTAACGCGGGACTAGCGGTTTACGAGCAGTACTTC. Translated, it gives CASSNAGLAVYEQYF. The chain carries TRBV6-2 or TRBV6-3 and TRBJ2-7, with 11 bases that match TRBD2. Germline lookup yields CDR1 MNHEY and CDR2 SVGEGT. V lost 5 bases, J lost 4 bases, and 7 bases stayed unmatched. This CDR3 has 15 residues.

The chain has TRBV6-5 and TRBJ2-6; no reliable D call. Trimming took 6 bases from V and 4 from J, leaving 4 bases between them. Germline CDR1 reads MNHEY; CDR2 reads SVGAGI. This CDR3 contains 12 residues. DNA for the CDR3: TGTGCCAGCAGAACCGGGGCCAACGTCCTGACTTTC. Its translation: CASRTGANVLTF.

This clonotype has just a few counts. This chain uses TRBV10-3 with TRBJ2-2; no clear D gene. Germline loops: CDR1 ENHRY, CDR2 SYGVKD. The CDR3 sequence is 14 residues long. V was pared by 4 bases and J by 2 bases, with 8 bases between. The CDR3 reads CAISVHSNTGELFF. In DNA, the CDR3 is TGTGCCATCAGTGTCCACTCAAACACCGGGGAGCTGTTTTTT.

The genes are TRBV20-1 and TRBJ1-4; maybe TRBD1 (5 bases). Germline CDR1 is DFQATT and CDR2 is SNEGSKA (reference sequence). V lost 6 bases and J lost 8, with 19 bases in between. The CDR3 has 14 residues. In DNA form, the CDR3 reads TGCAGTGCCGGCGTCGCCGGCAGGGTGGAAAAACTGTTTTTT. It specifies CSAGVAGRVEKLFF.

The sample holds a few counts of this clonotype. The chain recombines TRBV11-2 with TRBJ1-5; D possibly corresponds to TRBD1 (5 bases). Germline lookup yields CDR1 SGHAT and CDR2 FQNNGV. This CDR3 comprises 20 residues. Trimming left V 2 bases short and J 2 bases short, with 25 bases between. The CDR3 reads CASSLYTDSAGGSGNQPQHF. For the CDR3, the DNA is TGTGCCAGCAGCTTATATACAGATTCGGCGGGGGGATCAGGCAATCAGCCCCAGCATTTT.

This clonotype was observed a handful of times. The chain is built from TRBV6-4 and TRBJ2-1; 11 bases fit TRBD2. Germline V gene lookup returns CDR1 MRHNA and CDR2 SNTAGT. Germline trimming cut 3 bases from V and 8 bases from J; bases unmatched to any gene: 6. The CDR3 totals 15 residues. This CDR3 reads CASSERLAGGYEQFF. For the CDR3, the DNA is TGTGCCAGCAGTGAGCGTCTAGCGGGAGGATATGAGCAGTTCTTC.

The CDR3 protein is CASSDNLAGSASYEQYF. The CDR3 bases are TGTGCCAGCAGCGACAACTTGGCGGGATCGGCATCCTACGAGCAGTACTTC. The chain recombines TRBV3-1 with TRBJ2-7, with a possible D match to TRBD2 (6 bases). V dropped 5 bases and J dropped 1 base, with 21 bases sitting between them. CDR3 size: 17 residues. CDR1 and CDR2 (germline): LGHDT, YNNKEL (reference sequence).

A few counts support this clonotype. The V call is TRBV29-1, the J call TRBJ2-5; D is perhaps TRBD2 (5 bases). V was shortened by 3 bases and J by 5 bases, with 10 bases between the two germline ends. From germline, CDR1 is SQVTM and CDR2 ANQGSEA. The CDR3 has 12 residues. The CDR3 here is CSVEARVETQYF. The CDR3 region has the DNA TGCAGCGTTGAGGCGAGGGTCGAGACCCAGTACTTC. Using reference TRBV29-1 and TRBJ2-5 for the parts outside the CDR3, the full variable domain is SAVISQKPSRDICQRGTSLTIQCQVDSQVTMMFWYRQQPGQSLTLIATANQGSEATYESGFVIDKFPISRPNLTFSTLTVSNMSPEDSSIYLCSVEARVETQYFGPGTRLLVL.

The table lists this clonotype with a few counts. The chain uses TRBV9 and TRBJ1-1, with D hard to call. Trimming stripped 2 bases from V and 1 base from J, with 9 bases between. In germline, CDR1 is SGDLS, CDR2 YYNGEE. There are 14 residues in the CDR3. The DNA for the CDR3 is TGTGCCAGCAGCGTCAGACCCCAGAACACTGAAGCTTTCTTT. Amino acids: CASSVRPQNTEAFF.

There are a few counts of this clonotype. The chain carries TRBV27 and TRBJ1-2, with 7 bases lining up with TRBD1. CDR3 length equals 15 residues. The germline V gene encodes CDR1 MNHEY and CDR2 SMNVEV (reference sequence). Germline trimming cut 8 bases from V and 8 bases from J; bases unmatched to any gene: 17. For the CDR3, the DNA is TGTGCCAGCGGCGCGATTTCGGGACAGTGGATGGGCTACACCTTC. It codes for CASGAISGQWMGYTF.

The V gene is TRBV27, the J gene TRBJ2-7; D is unclear. Trimming removed 5 bases from V and 2 bases from J, with 13 bases in between. CDR1 and CDR2 (germline): MNHEY, SMNVEV (reference sequence). CDR3 length equals 14 residues. DNA of the CDR3: TGTGCCAGCAGTCTTTCTAGATTCCCCTACGAGCAGTACTTC. Encoded protein: CASSLSRFPYEQYF.

This clonotype was seen a few times. The V gene is TRBV6-5, the J gene TRBJ1-1; 7 bases map to TRBD1. Losses at the gene ends were 6 bases for V and 8 bases for J; bases not matched to a gene: 18. CDR3 length: 16 residues. In germline, CDR1 is MNHEY, CDR2 SVGAGI. As DNA, the CDR3 is TGTGCCAGCAGCTACCTACGGAGGGGGCGAGTCTTGGAAGCTTTCTTT. This encodes CASSYLRRGRVLEAFF.

This clonotype appeared a few times. The chain joins TRBV5-1 to TRBJ2-5; a weak D match, TRBD1 (6 bases). V was clipped by 4 bases and J by 7 bases, with 23 bases between them. This CDR3 is built from 16 residues. The germline CDR1 and CDR2 sequences are SGHRS and YFSETQ. The CDR3 DNA follows: TGCGCCAGCAGCAGTAGACAACAGGGAAGCTGGGGGACCCAGTACTTC. It translates to CASSSRQQGSWGTQYF.

V is TRBV19 and J is TRBJ2-7, with 11 bases aligning to TRBD2. CDR1 is LNHDA and CDR2 is SQIVND in the germline V gene (reference sequence). The V segment lost 6 bases and the J segment 6 bases; nucleotides outside the gene matches: 7. The length of the CDR3 is 14 residues. This CDR3 reads CASRTSGTSSEQYF. DNA of the CDR3: TGTGCCAGTAGGACTAGCGGGACATCCAGCGAGCAGTACTTC.